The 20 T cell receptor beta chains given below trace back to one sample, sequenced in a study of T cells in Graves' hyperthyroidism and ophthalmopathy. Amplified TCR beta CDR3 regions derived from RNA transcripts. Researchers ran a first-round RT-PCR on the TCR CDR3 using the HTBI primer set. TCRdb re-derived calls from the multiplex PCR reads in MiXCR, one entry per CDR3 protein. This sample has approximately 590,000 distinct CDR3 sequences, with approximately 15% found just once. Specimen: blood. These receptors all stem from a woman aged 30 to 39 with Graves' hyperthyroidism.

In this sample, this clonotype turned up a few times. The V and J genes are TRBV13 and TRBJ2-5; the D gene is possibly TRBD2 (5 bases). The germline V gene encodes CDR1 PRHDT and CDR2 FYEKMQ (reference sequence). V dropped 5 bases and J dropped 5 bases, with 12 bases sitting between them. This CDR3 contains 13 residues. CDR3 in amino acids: CASSTRPGETQYF. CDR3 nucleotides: TGTGCCAGCAGCACGCGACCGGGGGAGACCCAGTACTTC. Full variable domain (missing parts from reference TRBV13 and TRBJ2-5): AAGVIQSPRHLIKEKRETATLKCYPIPRHDTVYWYQQGPGQDPQFLISFYEKMQSDKGSIPDRFSAQQFSDYHSELNMSSLELGDSALYFCASSTRPGETQYFGPGTRLLVL.

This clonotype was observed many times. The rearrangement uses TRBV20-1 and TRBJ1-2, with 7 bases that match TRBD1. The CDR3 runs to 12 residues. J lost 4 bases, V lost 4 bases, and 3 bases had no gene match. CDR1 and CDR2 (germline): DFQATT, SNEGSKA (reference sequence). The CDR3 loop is CSATGGGYGYTF. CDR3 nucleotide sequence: TGCAGTGCTACAGGGGGTGGCTATGGCTACACCTTC.

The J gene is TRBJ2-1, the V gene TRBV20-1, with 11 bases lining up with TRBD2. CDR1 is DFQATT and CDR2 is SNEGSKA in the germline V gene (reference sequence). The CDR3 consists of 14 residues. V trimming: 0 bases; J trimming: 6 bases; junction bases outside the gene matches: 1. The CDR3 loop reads CSARDTSGSNEQFF. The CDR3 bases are TGCAGTGCTAGAGATACTAGCGGGAGCAATGAGCAGTTCTTC.

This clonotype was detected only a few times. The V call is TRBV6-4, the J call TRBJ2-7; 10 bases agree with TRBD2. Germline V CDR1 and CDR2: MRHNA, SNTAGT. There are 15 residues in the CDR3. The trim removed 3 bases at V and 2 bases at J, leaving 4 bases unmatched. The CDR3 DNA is TGTGCCAGCAGTGAAGAAGCGGGAGGGACCTACGAGCAGTACTTC. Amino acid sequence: CASSEEAGGTYEQYF.

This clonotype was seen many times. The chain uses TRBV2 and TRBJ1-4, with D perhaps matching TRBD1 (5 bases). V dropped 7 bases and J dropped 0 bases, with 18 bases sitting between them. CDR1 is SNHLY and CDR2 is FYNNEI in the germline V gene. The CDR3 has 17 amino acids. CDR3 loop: CASNRGRTPATNEKLFF. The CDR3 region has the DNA TGTGCCAGCAATCGAGGCAGGACACCGGCAACTAATGAAAAACTGTTTTTT.

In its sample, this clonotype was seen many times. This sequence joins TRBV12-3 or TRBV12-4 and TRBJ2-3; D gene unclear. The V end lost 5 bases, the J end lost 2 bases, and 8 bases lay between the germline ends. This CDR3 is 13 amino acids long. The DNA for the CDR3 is TGTGCCAGCAGTCCCGAAAACACAGATACGCAGTATTTT. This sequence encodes CASSPENTDTQYF.

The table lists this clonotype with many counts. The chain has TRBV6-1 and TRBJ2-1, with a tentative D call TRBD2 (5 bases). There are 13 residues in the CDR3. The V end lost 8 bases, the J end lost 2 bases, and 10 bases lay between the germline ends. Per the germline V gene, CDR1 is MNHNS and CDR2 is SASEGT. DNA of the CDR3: TGTGCCAGCTCATTTAGCGCCTACAATGAGCAGTTCTTC. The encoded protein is CASSFSAYNEQFF.

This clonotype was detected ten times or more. Here the CDR3 DNA reads TGTGCCAGCAGCGTGGGGACAGACTATGGCTACACCTTC. Encoded protein: CASSVGTDYGYTF. This chain connects TRBV9 to TRBJ1-2, with 7 bases identical to TRBD1. The CDR3 runs 13 residues. Looked up from germline, CDR1 is SGDLS and CDR2 is YYNGEE. With 2 bases clipped from V and 3 bases from J, the junction kept 1 base outside the gene matches. The complete variable domain, with remaining parts taken from reference TRBV9 and TRBJ1-2, reads DSGVTQTPKHLITATGQRVTLRCSPRSGDLSVYWYQQSLDQGLQFLIQYYNGEERAKGNILERFSAQQFPDLHSELNLSSLELGDSALYFCASSVGTDYGYTFGSGTRLTVV.

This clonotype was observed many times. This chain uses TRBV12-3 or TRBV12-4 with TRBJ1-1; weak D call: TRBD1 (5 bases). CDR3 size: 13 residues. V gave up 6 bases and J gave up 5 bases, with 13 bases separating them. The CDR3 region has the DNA TGTGCCAGCAGCCCCGGACAACGGACTGAAGCTTTCTTT. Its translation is CASSPGQRTEAFF.

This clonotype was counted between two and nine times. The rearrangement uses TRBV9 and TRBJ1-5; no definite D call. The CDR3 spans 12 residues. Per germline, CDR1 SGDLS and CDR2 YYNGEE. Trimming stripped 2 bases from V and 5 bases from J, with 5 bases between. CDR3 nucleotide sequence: TGTGCCAGCAGCGTTGGGGATCAGCCCCAGCATTTT. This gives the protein CASSVGDQPQHF.

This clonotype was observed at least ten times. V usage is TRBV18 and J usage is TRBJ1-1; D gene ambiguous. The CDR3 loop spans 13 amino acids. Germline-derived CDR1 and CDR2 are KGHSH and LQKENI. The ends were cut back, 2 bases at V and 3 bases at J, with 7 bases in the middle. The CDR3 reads CASSPGWDTEAFF. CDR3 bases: TGTGCCAGCTCACCAGGGTGGGACACTGAAGCTTTCTTT.

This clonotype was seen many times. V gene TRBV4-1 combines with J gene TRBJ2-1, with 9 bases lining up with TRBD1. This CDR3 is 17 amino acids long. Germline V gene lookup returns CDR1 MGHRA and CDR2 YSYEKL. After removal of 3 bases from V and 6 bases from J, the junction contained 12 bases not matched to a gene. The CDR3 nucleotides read TGCGCCAGCAGCCAGGACCTGGGGACAGGGCTTGTCAATGAGCAGTTCTTC. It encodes CASSQDLGTGLVNEQFF.

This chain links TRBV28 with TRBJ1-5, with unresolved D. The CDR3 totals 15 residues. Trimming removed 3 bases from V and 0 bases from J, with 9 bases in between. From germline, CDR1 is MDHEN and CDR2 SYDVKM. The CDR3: CASSLADFSNQPQHF. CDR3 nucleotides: TGTGCCAGCAGTTTGGCAGATTTTAGCAATCAGCCCCAGCATTTT.

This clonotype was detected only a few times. CDR3 residues: CASSMTGKSYNEQFF. In DNA form, the CDR3 reads TGTGCCAGCAGCATGACAGGGAAGTCCTACAATGAGCAGTTCTTC. The chain couples TRBV5-4 to TRBJ2-1; the match to TRBD1 covers 7 bases. The CDR3 contains 15 residues. Germline V gene lookup returns CDR1 SGHNT and CDR2 YYREEE (reference sequence). J lost 1 base, V lost 4 bases, and 5 bases had no gene match.

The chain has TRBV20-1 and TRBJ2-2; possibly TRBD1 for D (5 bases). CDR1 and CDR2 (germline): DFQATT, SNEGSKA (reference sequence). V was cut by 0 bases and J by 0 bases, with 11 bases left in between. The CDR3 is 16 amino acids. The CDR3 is CSARDFRASNTGELFF. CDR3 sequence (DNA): TGCAGTGCTAGAGATTTCAGGGCTTCGAACACCGGGGAGCTGTTTTTT.

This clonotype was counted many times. The CDR3, as DNA: TGTGCCAGCTCGCCGGACGGAATAACGCAGTATTTT. Translated: CASSPDGITQYF. The chain combines TRBV18 with TRBJ2-3, with D unclear. The CDR3 totals 12 residues. Per germline, CDR1 KGHSH and CDR2 LQKENI. Trimming took 6 bases from V and 9 from J, leaving 13 bases between them. Full variable domain (remainder filled in from reference TRBV18 and TRBJ2-3): NAGVMQNPRHLVRRRGQEARLRCSPMKGHSHVYWYRQLPEEGLKFMVYLQKENIIDESGMPKERFSAEFPKEGPSILRIQQVVRGDSAAYFCASSPDGITQYFGPGTRLTVL.

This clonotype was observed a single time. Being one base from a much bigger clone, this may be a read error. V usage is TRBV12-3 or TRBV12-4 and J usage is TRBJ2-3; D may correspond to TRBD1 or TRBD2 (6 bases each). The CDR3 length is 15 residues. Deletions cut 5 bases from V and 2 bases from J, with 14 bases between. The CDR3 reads CASSPTRGVTDTQYF. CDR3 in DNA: TGTGCCAGCAGTCCCACTAGGGGGGTCACAGATACGCAGTATTTT.

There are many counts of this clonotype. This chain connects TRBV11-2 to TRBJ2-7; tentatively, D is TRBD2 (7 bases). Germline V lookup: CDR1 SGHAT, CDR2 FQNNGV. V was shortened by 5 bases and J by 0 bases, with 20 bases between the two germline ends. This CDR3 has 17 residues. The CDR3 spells CASSLAGGGGSSYEQYF. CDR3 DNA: TGTGCCAGCAGCCTAGCAGGAGGGGGGGGGAGCTCCTACGAGCAGTACTTC.

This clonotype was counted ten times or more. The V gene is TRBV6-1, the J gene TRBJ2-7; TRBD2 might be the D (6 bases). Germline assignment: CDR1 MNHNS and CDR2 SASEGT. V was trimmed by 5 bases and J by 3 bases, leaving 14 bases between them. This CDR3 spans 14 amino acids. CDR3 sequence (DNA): TGTGCCAGCAGTCCCGGCGGGACGGACTACGAGCAGTACTTC. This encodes CASSPGGTDYEQYF.

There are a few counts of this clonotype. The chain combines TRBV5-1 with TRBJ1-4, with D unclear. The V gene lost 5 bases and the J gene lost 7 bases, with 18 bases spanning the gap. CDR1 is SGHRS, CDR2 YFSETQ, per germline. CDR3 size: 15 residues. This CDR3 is CASSSSGERGEKLFF. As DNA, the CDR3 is TGCGCCAGCAGTTCCTCCGGGGAGAGAGGTGAAAAACTGTTTTTT.